This TCR beta chain stems from a study of human T cells and chemical hapten exposure. The time point here: patch test 2, 6 weeks after DPC sensitization. The treatment: therapeutic diphenylcyclopropenone sensitization with weekly scalp DPC. MiXCR was run by TCRdb on the RACE reads, yielding one entry per CDR3 protein. The data show 69,000 or so distinct CDR3 sequences, approximately 10% seen once. Germline V gene lookup returns CDR1 MNHNS and CDR2 SASEGT. The CDR3 runs to 12 residues. Between the trimmed V and J ends, which lost 3 bases and 8 bases, there was a span of 10 bases. The receptor's source is a woman aged 50 to 60 with alopecia areata. Some clones in this sample may be carry-over from other donors' samples. The sample in question was whole blood, obtained in connection with sensitization to the hapten diphenylcyclopropenone (DPC). V gene TRBV6-1 combines with J gene TRBJ1-1; D is ambiguous. The CDR3 nucleotides are TGTGCCAGCAGTGAGGTCCGACAAGAAGCTTTCTTT. Its translation: CASSEVRQEAFF.